The entry that follows covers one TCR beta chain sequence. Antigen specificity is unknown. Germline is not matched at one junction end, which may reflect a read error. This sample stems from a study of post-analysis software for immune sequencing data. Germline lookup yields CDR1 MNHNY and CDR2 SVGAGI (reference sequence). The CDR3 extends over 15 amino acids. General study points: TRBV5-6, TRBV5-1 and TRBV20-1 belonged to a set of about 5 TRBV segments that were more frequent in patients than controls.

Unique-molecular-identifier-tagged TCR beta cDNA libraries were used. From the PCR reads, TCRdb called clonotypes with MiXCR, one entry per CDR3 protein. The table has a few hundred thousand distinct CDR3 sequences, approximately 45% seen once; the top ten hold around an eighth. The V gene is TRBV6-6, the J gene TRBJ1-2; maybe TRBD1 (5 bases). Specimen: blood. This receptor was taken from a girl under 18 with multiple sclerosis. The CDR3 is CASSYSRGTNYDYTF. CDR3 DNA sequence: TGTGCCAGCAGTTACTCGCGGGGGACCAACTATGACTACACCTTC.